Reported below is one T cell receptor beta chain. The antigen remains undetermined. Possible read error: a much larger clone is one base away. DNA and RNA were both co-extracted from about 19-30 mg of bulk tissue that had not been sorted. The sample is drawn from a study of tumor-infiltrating lymphocytes in primary liver carcinoma. Across the study: Tissue type made little difference to sample yields of roughly 3.65 to 7.5 million productive TCRbeta reads. Overall study results and limits: Tumors and blood were compared for top-250-clone fraction, and tumors had the significantly higher value (p = 0.039).

Researchers generated TCR beta cDNA from 500 ng of total RNA, relying on a constant-region primer. Three rounds of nested multiplex PCR with slightly modified ARM-PCR produced TCR beta libraries. Use of TRBV1-TRBV30 forward primers with a C-beta reverse primer characterized the first two PCR rounds, which lasted about 11 cycles each. TCRdb passed the multiplex PCR reads through MiXCR, listing each CDR3 protein once. The sample contains about 64,000 distinct CDR3 sequences, over 60% of which appear only once. Germline V gives CDR1 SGHVS, CDR2 FQNEAQ. The trim removed 9 bases at V and 9 bases at J, leaving 20 bases unmatched. This CDR3 region has 15 residues.

The V call is TRBV7-8, the J call TRBJ2-7, with 7 bases that match TRBD2. This TCR was recovered from a man in his forties with primary liver carcinoma and hepatitis B virus infection. Sequencing was carried out using liver tumor tissue from sampling region 4. Subset here: tumor region T4, right-lateral pole. The CDR3 coding sequence is TGTGCCAGGAGCGTAATCGCGGGGAGCCGGGGGGTGCAGTACTTC. It translates to CARSVIAGSRGVQYF.